Below, 8 T cell receptor beta chains from the same sample are listed, as sequenced in a study of CD8 T cells in ankylosing spondylitis. Each CDR3 protein is one row after TCRdb ran MiXCR on the 5' RACE reads. The sample has about 340,000 distinct CDR3 sequences, roughly 14% seen once. Sequencing was done on a sample of blood, either unsorted or a sorted T cell fraction (not recorded which). Receptors originate from a male donor with ankylosing spondylitis or in good health (not recorded which).

This clonotype has ten or more counts. V usage is TRBV9 and J usage is TRBJ1-2, with 8 nucleotides matching TRBD1. CDR3 size: 14 residues. Germline V gene sequence: CDR1 SGDLS, CDR2 YYNGEE. With 3 bases clipped from V and 3 bases from J, the junction kept 4 bases outside the gene matches. CDR3 sequence reads: CASSAGGLDYGYTF. Here the CDR3 DNA reads TGTGCCAGCAGCGCAGGGGGCCTGGACTATGGCTACACCTTC.

The chain couples TRBV12-3 or TRBV12-4 to TRBJ2-1; 7 bases agree with TRBD2. The CDR3 is 14 residues long. Germline trimming cut 1 base from V and 9 bases from J; bases unmatched to any gene: 6. The CDR3 DNA is TGTGCCAGCAGTTTAGGGGCCGGGGGGAGTGAGCAGTTCTTC. Translated: CASSLGAGGSEQFF.

In its sample, this clonotype was seen a few times. V usage is TRBV2 and J usage is TRBJ1-1; tentatively, D is TRBD1 (6 bases). V lost 8 bases and J lost 3, with 16 bases in between. This CDR3 is 14 amino acids long. Germline V gene sequence: CDR1 SNHLY, CDR2 FYNNEI. Here the CDR3 reads CASSLNREYTEAFF. DNA of the CDR3: TGTGCCAGCTCCTTGAACAGGGAGTACACTGAAGCTTTCTTT.

The chain has TRBV12-3 or TRBV12-4 and TRBJ2-1; 10 nucleotides agree with TRBD2. V shed 7 bases, J shed 7 bases, and the junction held 7 bases outside the gene matches. The CDR3 totals 14 residues. The CDR3 loop reads CASIASGSRNEQFF. The CDR3 DNA sequence: TGTGCCAGCATAGCTAGCGGGAGCAGAAATGAGCAGTTCTTC.

The chain combines TRBV5-1 with TRBJ1-1; TRBD1 aligns across 10 bases. This CDR3 comprises 15 residues. CDR1 and CDR2 from the germline V gene are SGHRS and YFSETQ. Trimming cost V 0 bases and J 4 bases; bases outside gene matches: 3. The DNA of the CDR3 is TGCGCCAGCAGCTTGGCCGGGACAGGGGCCACTGAAGCTTTCTTT. This sequence encodes CASSLAGTGATEAFF.

This clonotype came up a few times. This chain uses TRBV3-1 with TRBJ2-7, with D perhaps matching TRBD2 (6 bases). This CDR3 is built from 14 residues. In germline, CDR1 is LGHDT, CDR2 YNNKEL (reference sequence). V was clipped by 4 bases and J by 4 bases, with 14 bases between them. CDR3 sequence: CASSPSDRGYEQYF. The CDR3 coding sequence is TGTGCCAGCAGCCCTTCGGATCGGGGGTACGAGCAGTACTTC.

In its sample, this clonotype was seen once. The V gene is TRBV5-5, the J gene TRBJ2-2, with no clear D. The CDR3 has 14 residues. V was trimmed by 1 base and J by 7 bases, leaving 11 bases between them. CDR1 SGHKS and CDR2 YYEKEE come from the germline V gene (reference sequence). CDR3 sequence: CASSLMGSLGELFF. As DNA, the CDR3 is TGTGCCAGCAGCTTGATGGGAAGTCTCGGGGAGCTGTTTTTT.

The V and J genes are TRBV5-1 and TRBJ2-3; 7 bases line up with TRBD1. V gave up 5 bases and J gave up 0 bases; unmatched junction bases: 9. The CDR3 totals 16 residues. Germline lookup yields CDR1 SGHRS and CDR2 YFSETQ. The CDR3 nucleotides read TGCGCCAGCAGTCGCACGCTGGGACAGAGCACAGATACGCAGTATTTT. This gives the protein CASSRTLGQSTDTQYF.